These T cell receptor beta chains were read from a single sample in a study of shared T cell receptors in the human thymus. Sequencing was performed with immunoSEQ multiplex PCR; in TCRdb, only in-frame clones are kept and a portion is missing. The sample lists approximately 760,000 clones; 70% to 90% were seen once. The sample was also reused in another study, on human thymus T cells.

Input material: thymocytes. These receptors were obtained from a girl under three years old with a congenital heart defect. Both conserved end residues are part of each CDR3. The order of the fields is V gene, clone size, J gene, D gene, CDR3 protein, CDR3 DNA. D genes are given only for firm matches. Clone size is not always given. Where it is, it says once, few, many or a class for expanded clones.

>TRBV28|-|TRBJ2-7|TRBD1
CASSSRTGSPYEQYF
TGTGCCAGCAGTTCACGGACAGGGAGCCCCTACGAGCAGTACTTC
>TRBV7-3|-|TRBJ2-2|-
CASSFERTRGTGELFF
TGTGCCAGCAGCTTCGAACGGACTCGGGGGACCGGGGAGCTGTTTTTT
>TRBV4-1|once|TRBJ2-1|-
CASSHIWRDRQYNEQFF
TGCGCCAGCAGCCACATATGGAGGGACAGACAATACAATGAGCAGTTCTTC
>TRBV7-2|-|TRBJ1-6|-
CASRRNRELSSPLHF
TGTGCCAGCAGAAGGAACAGGGAGTTAAGTTCACCCCTCCACTTT
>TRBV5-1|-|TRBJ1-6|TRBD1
CASSLARDRALSPLHF
TGCGCCAGCAGCTTGGCCCGGGACAGGGCGCTTTCACCCCTCCACTTT
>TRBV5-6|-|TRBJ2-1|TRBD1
CASSFRQGLCEQFF
TGTGCCAGCAGCTTTAGACAGGGGTTGTGTGAGCAGTTCTTC
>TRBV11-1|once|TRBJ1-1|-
CASSLERFSGSRAFF
TGTGCCAGCAGCTTAGAGAGATTTTCGGGATCAAGAGCTTTCTTT
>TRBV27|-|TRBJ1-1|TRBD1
CASIGQGNNTEAFF
TGTGCCAGCATCGGACAGGGGAATAACACTGAAGCTTTCTTT
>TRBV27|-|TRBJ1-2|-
CASGPGDIGYTF
TGTGCCAGCGGGCCCGGGGACATTGGCTACACCTTC
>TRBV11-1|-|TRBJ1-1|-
CASSSRRTEAFF
TGTGCCAGCAGCTCCCGTCGGACTGAAGCTTTCTTT
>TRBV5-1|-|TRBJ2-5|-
CASSLRGPGETQYF
TGCGCCAGCAGCTTGAGGGGCCCAGGGGAGACCCAGTACTTC
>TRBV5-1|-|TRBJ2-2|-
CASSSTGFVTGELFF
TGCGCCAGCAGCTCCACAGGTTTCGTGACCGGGGAGCTGTTTTTT
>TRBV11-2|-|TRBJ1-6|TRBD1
CASSLGDRGNSPLHF
TGTGCCAGCAGCTTAGGGGACAGGGGTAATTCACCCCTCCACTTT
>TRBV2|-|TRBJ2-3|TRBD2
CASSEGLLRLASADTQYF
TGTGCCAGCAGTGAAGGGCTTTTGAGACTAGCGTCGGCAGATACGCAGTATTTT
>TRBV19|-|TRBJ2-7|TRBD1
CASSRIDRGPCEQYF
TGTGCCAGTAGCCGTATCGACAGGGGTCCGTGCGAGCAGTACTTC
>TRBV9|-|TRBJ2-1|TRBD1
CASKRDRGNEQFF
TGTGCCAGCAAACGGGACAGGGGCAATGAGCAGTTCTTC
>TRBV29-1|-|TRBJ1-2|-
CSVVLKGNYGYTF
TGCAGCGTTGTCTTAAAGGGGAACTATGGCTACACCTTC
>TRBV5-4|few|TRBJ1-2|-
CASSLEGENYGYTF
TGTGCCAGCAGCTTGGAGGGGGAGAACTATGGCTACACCTTC
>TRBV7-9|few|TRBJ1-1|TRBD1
CASSPRQGAPEAFF
TGTGCCAGCAGCCCCCGGCAGGGGGCGCCGGAAGCTTTCTTT
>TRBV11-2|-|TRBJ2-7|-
CASSRRVCYEQYF
TGTGCCAGCAGCCGCAGGGTTTGCTACGAGCAGTACTTC
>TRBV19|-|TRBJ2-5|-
CASSIRPGDVLETQYF
TGTGCCAGTAGTATCCGTCCAGGCGACGTCCTGGAGACCCAGTACTTC
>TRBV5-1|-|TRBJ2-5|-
CASSLLSGGLRETQYF
TGCGCCAGCAGCTTGCTCTCCGGGGGGCTGCGGGAGACCCAGTACTTC
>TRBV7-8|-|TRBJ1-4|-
CASSLVWQASLNEKLFF
TGTGCCAGCAGCTTAGTGTGGCAGGCCTCGCTTAATGAAAAACTGTTTTTT
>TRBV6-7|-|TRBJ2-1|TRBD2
CASSYSTRGGHLYNEQFF
TGTGCCAGCAGTTACTCGACCCGGGGGGGTCATCTCTACAATGAGCAGTTCTTC
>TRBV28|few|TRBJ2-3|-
CASSKGARDFTDTQYF
TGTGCCAGCAGTAAGGGAGCCCGGGACTTCACGGATACGCAGTATTTT
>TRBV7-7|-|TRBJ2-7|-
CASSPFPRVLRKDRHYEQYF
TGTGCTAGCAGCCCGTTCCCTCGCGTCCTCCGTAAAGACAGGCACTACGAGCAGTACTTC
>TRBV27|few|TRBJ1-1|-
CASSLGGAPPNTEAFF
TGTGCCAGCAGTTTAGGGGGGGCGCCTCCGAACACTGAAGCTTTCTTT
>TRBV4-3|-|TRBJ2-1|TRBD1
CASSHRTGARRQFF
TGCGCCAGCAGCCACCGAACAGGGGCCCGGAGGCAGTTCTTC
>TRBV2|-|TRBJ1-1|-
CASSAQPEAFF
TGTGCCAGCAGTGCACAACCTGAAGCTTTCTTT
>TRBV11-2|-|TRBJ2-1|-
CASSTTWSKLFNEQFF
TGTGCCAGCAGTACGACTTGGAGCAAGCTTTTCAATGAGCAGTTCTTC
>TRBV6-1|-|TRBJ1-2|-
CASRQGEGYTF
TGTGCCAGCAGGCAGGGCGAGGGCTACACCTTC
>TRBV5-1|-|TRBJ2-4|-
CASSLVAFAGNIQYF
TGCGCCAGCAGCTTGGTGGCTTTCGCGGGTAACATTCAGTACTTC
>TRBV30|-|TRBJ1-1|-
CAWSRADSFEDTEAFF
TGTGCCTGGAGCCGGGCCGACAGCTTCGAGGACACTGAAGCTTTCTTT
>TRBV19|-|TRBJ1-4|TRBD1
CASREPGQENEKLFF
TGTGCCAGTAGAGAACCGGGACAGGAAAATGAAAAACTGTTTTTT
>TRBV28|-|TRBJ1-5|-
CASSIQPQHF
TGTGCCAGCAGTATACAGCCCCAGCATTTT
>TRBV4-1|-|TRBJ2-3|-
CASSQGHLGTDTQYF
TGCGCCAGCAGCCAAGGACACTTAGGCACAGATACGCAGTATTTT
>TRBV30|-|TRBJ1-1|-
CAWFESPSGTEAFF
TGTGCCTGGTTCGAAAGCCCGAGTGGCACTGAAGCTTTCTTT
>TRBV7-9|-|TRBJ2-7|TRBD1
CASSQGQPEDYEQYF
TGTGCCAGCAGCCAGGGACAGCCCGAAGACTACGAGCAGTACTTC
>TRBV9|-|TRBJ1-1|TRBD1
CASSAAATGLNTEAFF
TGTGCCAGCAGCGCGGCTGCGACAGGGCTGAACACTGAAGCTTTCTTT
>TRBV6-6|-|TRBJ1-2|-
CASSSGGGGCTGYTF
TGTGCCAGCAGTTCCGGCGGCGGGGGGTGTACTGGCTACACCTTC
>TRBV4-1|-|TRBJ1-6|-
CASSQVIQSGSPLHF
TGCGCCAGCAGCCAAGTGATTCAGTCTGGTTCACCCCTCCACTTT
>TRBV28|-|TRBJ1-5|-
CASSRGQLHSNQPQHF
TGTGCCAGCAGTCGCGGACAGTTACATAGCAATCAGCCCCAGCATTTT
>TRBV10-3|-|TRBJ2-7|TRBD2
CAISEPSGGIYEQYF
TGTGCCATCAGTGAGCCTAGCGGGGGTATCTACGAGCAGTACTTC
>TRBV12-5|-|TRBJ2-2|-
CASGLVRGGELFF
TGTGCTAGTGGTTTGGTACGGGGCGGGGAGCTGTTTTTT
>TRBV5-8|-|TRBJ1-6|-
CASSVCSHASPLHF
TGTGCCAGCAGCGTGTGTTCGCACGCGTCACCCCTCCACTTT
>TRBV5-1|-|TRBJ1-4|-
CASSLVGNPTNEKLFF
TGCGCCAGCAGCTTGGTGGGCAATCCAACTAATGAAAAACTGTTTTTT
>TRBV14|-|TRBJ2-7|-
CASSQETGWQYF
TGTGCCAGCAGCCAAGAGACCGGGTGGCAGTACTTC
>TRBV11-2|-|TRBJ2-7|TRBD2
CASSLLAGGSYEQYF
TGTGCCAGCAGCCTGCTAGCGGGGGGCTCCTACGAGCAGTACTTC
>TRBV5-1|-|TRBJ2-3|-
CASSLGLTQYF
TGCGCCAGCAGCTTGGGGCTTACGCAGTATTTT
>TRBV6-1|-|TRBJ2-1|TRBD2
CASSEPTSGTYNEQFF
TGTGCCAGCAGTGAGCCGACTAGCGGTACCTACAATGAGCAGTTCTTC
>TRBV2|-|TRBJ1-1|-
CASSPGTGREAFF
TGTGCCAGCAGTCCGGGGACTGGGAGAGAAGCTTTCTTT
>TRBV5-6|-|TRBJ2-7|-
CASSLGGLDSYEQYF
TGTGCCAGCAGCTTGGGAGGGTTGGATTCCTACGAGCAGTACTTC
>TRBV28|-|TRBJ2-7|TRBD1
CASTFKDRMFYEQYF
TGTGCCAGCACCTTCAAGGACAGGATGTTCTACGAGCAGTACTTC
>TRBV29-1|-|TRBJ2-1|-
CSARGYEQFF
TGCAGCGCCAGGGGATATGAGCAGTTCTTC